These 25 T cell receptor beta chains share one sample of origin, sequenced in a study of shared clonotypes between healthy human individuals. Produced via immunoSEQ multiplex PCR; TCRdb's table is partial and in-frame only. The sample includes some 790,000 clones, 55% to 75% seen only once; the top ten take about 1.7%. Sequencing was performed on memory CD4+ T cells sorted from blood. Subset meaning: CD45RA-negative fraction. The receptors stem from a woman in her 30s in good health.

The chain uses TRBV7-2 and TRBJ2-7; 10 bases are a match to TRBD2. V lost 10 bases to trimming and J lost 1 base; unmatched junction nucleotides: 13. Germline V gene sequence: CDR1 SGHTA, CDR2 FQGNSA. There are 16 residues in the CDR3. The CDR3 loop is CATVTDSGRLSYEQYF. CDR3 coding DNA: TGTGCCACCGTAACCGATAGCGGGAGGTTGTCCTACGAGCAGTACTTC.

This clone was counted many times. This chain uses TRBV4-2 with TRBJ2-7; 8 bases line up with TRBD2. The length of the CDR3 is 16 residues. V dropped 3 bases and J dropped 5; count of bases not matched to a gene: 12. Germline CDR1 and CDR2: LGHNA and YNFKEQ. The CDR3 reads CASSHESGRGGDEQYF. Written as DNA, the CDR3 is TGTGCCAGCAGCCACGAAAGCGGGAGAGGGGGTGACGAGCAGTACTTC.

The chain has TRBV9 and TRBJ2-6; 7 nucleotides line up with TRBD1. CDR1 is SGDLS, CDR2 YYNGEE, per germline. CDR3 length: 18 residues. After removal of 3 bases from V and 0 bases from J, the junction contained 9 bases not matched to a gene. The DNA for the CDR3 is TGTGCCAGCAGCGGAGGGACAGCTCATAGCTCTGGGGCCAACGTCCTGACTTTC. This sequence encodes CASSGGTAHSSGANVLTF.

The J gene is TRBJ1-2, the V gene TRBV18; 8 bases map to TRBD1. After removal of 3 bases from V and 6 bases from J, the junction contained 9 bases not matched to a gene. The CDR3 has 15 residues. Germline CDR1 is KGHSH and CDR2 is LQKENI. The CDR3 protein is CASSPSSGDRHGYTF. The CDR3 region has the DNA TGTGCCAGCTCACCGTCGTCAGGGGACAGGCATGGCTACACCTTC.

The gene calls are TRBV9 and TRBJ1-4; D might be TRBD1 (6 bases). The CDR3 extends over 15 amino acids. Germline V gene sequence: CDR1 SGDLS, CDR2 YYNGEE. V was cut by 4 bases and J by 3 bases, with 13 bases left in between. Here the CDR3 DNA reads TGTGCCAGCAGCACCGCAGGGGTGGCTAATGAAAAACTGTTTTTT. It yields the protein CASSTAGVANEKLFF.

The V and J genes are TRBV23-1 and TRBJ2-1; the match to TRBD1 covers 9 bases. TRBV23-1 is assigned to the ORF class and has an uncertain function. CDR3 length: 16 amino acids. V shed 10 bases and J 3 bases; nucleotides not matched to a gene: 13. CDR3 coding DNA: TGCGCCACCCGGACTTCCGGGACAGGGTACTACAATGAGCAGTTCTTC. Translated, it gives CATRTSGTGYYNEQFF.

This clone was observed a few times. This sequence joins TRBV29-1 and TRBJ2-1; no definite D call. CDR1 is SQVTM and CDR2 is ANQGSEA in the germline V gene. The V and J ends lost 5 bases and 1 base respectively, with 9 bases between them. This CDR3 has 13 residues. CDR3 in amino acids: CSVRQTSYNEQFF. The CDR3 coding sequence is TGCAGCGTTAGGCAGACATCCTACAATGAGCAGTTCTTC.

The V call is TRBV6-6, the J call TRBJ2-5, with D possibly matching TRBD2 (6 bases). Deletions cut 2 bases from V and 3 bases from J, with 16 bases between. This CDR3 is 16 amino acids long. Germline CDR1 is MNHNY and CDR2 is SVGAGI (reference sequence). CDR3 nucleotides: TGTGCCAGCAGTTACCGGGGGTCGGGGAAAGAAGAGACCCAGTACTTC. It encodes CASSYRGSGKEETQYF.

About this clone itself: This CDR3 is also generated by other DNA sequences in the sample. This chain connects TRBV7-9 to TRBJ1-4, with 10 nucleotides matching TRBD1. The germline gives CDR1 SEHNR, CDR2 FQNEAQ (reference sequence). CDR3 length equals 14 residues. J lost 5 bases, V lost 5 bases, and 2 bases had no gene match. This chain's CDR3 is CASSLGQGNEKLFF. The CDR3, as DNA: TGTGCCAGCAGCCTGGGACAGGGGAATGAAAAACTGTTTTTT.

This chain connects TRBV18 to TRBJ1-2, with D uncertain. CDR1 and CDR2 from the germline V gene are KGHSH and LQKENI. V was cut by 3 bases and J by 7 bases, with 12 bases left in between. This CDR3 comprises 13 residues. CDR3 coding DNA: TGTGCCAGCTCACCTGGGGAGGGCTCTGGCTACACCTTC. Translating it yields CASSPGEGSGYTF.

This clone has more than one count but fewer than ten. This chain links TRBV7-6 with TRBJ1-3; D gene uncertain. Germline CDR1 SGHVS, CDR2 FNYEAQ. The V end was cut by 0 bases, the J end by 6 bases, with 9 bases between. The length of the CDR3 is 14 residues. Here the CDR3 DNA reads TGTGCCAGCAGCTTAGCGGGATCGGCAAACACCATATATTTT. Amino acid sequence: CASSLAGSANTIYF.

J is TRBJ2-5 and V is TRBV6-1; tentatively, D is TRBD2 (6 bases). Germline V gene data show CDR1 as MNHNS and CDR2 as SASEGT. The germline V and J ends were trimmed by 5 bases and 5 bases, with 12 bases remaining between them. The CDR3 is 13 residues long. The CDR3 sequence is CASSRDFGETQYF. In DNA form, the CDR3 reads TGTGCCAGCAGTAGGGACTTTGGGGAGACCCAGTACTTC.

Concerning this clone: Other DNA sequences in this sample translate to the same CDR3. The V and J genes are TRBV6-5 and TRBJ2-7; 11 bases line up with TRBD2. The CDR3 consists of 14 residues. The germline gives CDR1 MNHEY, CDR2 SVGAGI. Losses at the gene ends were 5 bases for V and 0 bases for J; bases not matched to a gene: 0. DNA for the CDR3: TGTGCCAGCAGTCTAGCGGGGGGCTCCTACGAGCAGTACTTC. Protein product: CASSLAGGSYEQYF.

The chain employs TRBV6-6 and TRBJ1-2, with TRBD1 matching over 8 bases. The trim removed 5 bases at V and 8 bases at J, leaving 10 bases unmatched. The length of the CDR3 is 14 residues. CDR1 is MNHNY and CDR2 is SVGAGI in the germline V gene (reference sequence). The CDR3 spells CASSPGTGFGGYTF. DNA of the CDR3: TGTGCCAGCAGTCCCGGGACAGGTTTTGGGGGCTACACCTTC.

The genes are TRBV7-2 and TRBJ1-5, with a weak D call TRBD1 (5 bases). V lost 4 bases and J lost 6, with 7 bases in between. The germline CDR1 and CDR2 sequences are SGHTA and FQGNSA. The CDR3 contains 12 residues. The CDR3 spells CASSSGIQPQHF. CDR3 bases: TGTGCCAGCAGCTCAGGGATTCAGCCCCAGCATTTT.

The chain carries TRBV28 and TRBJ2-4, with D tentatively TRBD1 (5 bases). The CDR3 is 16 amino acids. In germline, CDR1 is MDHEN, CDR2 SYDVKM. Between the trimmed V and J ends, which lost 1 base and 1 base, there was a span of 11 bases. CDR3 sequence: CASSLLQVGAKNIQYF. The CDR3 DNA sequence: TGTGCCAGCAGTTTATTACAGGTCGGGGCCAAAAACATTCAGTACTTC.

This chain links TRBV5-8 with TRBJ1-2; the D is unclear. The CDR3 sequence is 15 residues long. In germline, CDR1 is SGHTS, CDR2 YDEGEE. V was cut by 8 bases and J by 4 bases, with 21 bases left in between. Written as DNA, the CDR3 is TGTGCCAGTAGTATAGTGCCAGTCGAACTCTATGGCTACACCTTC. It encodes CASSIVPVELYGYTF.

The chain is built from TRBV27 and TRBJ2-7; D gene ambiguous. V lost 5 bases, J lost 5 bases, and 10 bases lay in between. This CDR3 has 12 amino acids. Germline CDR1 and CDR2: MNHEY and SMNVEV (reference sequence). The chain's CDR3 is CASSHRGHEQYF. CDR3 in DNA: TGTGCCAGCAGTCACCGAGGCCACGAGCAGTACTTC.

The chain couples TRBV6-6 to TRBJ2-2, with D perhaps TRBD1 (6 bases). Germline lookup yields CDR1 MNHNY and CDR2 SVGAGI (reference sequence). V dropped 8 bases and J dropped 0 bases, with 10 bases sitting between them. This CDR3 is 14 amino acids long. The DNA for the CDR3 is TGTGCCAGCCGGGACACAGCGAACACCGGGGAGCTGTTTTTT. This encodes CASRDTANTGELFF.

The chain uses TRBV5-6 and TRBJ2-5, with unresolved D. Deletions cut 2 bases from V and 5 bases from J, with 10 bases between. From germline, CDR1 is SGHDT and CDR2 YYEEEE. The CDR3 has 13 residues. This chain's CDR3 is CASSFAGGETQYF. The CDR3 bases are TGTGCCAGCAGCTTCGCAGGTGGGGAGACCCAGTACTTC.

The chain links TRBV6-1 to TRBJ2-7; TRBD2 matches at 12 bases. Germline assignment: CDR1 MNHNS and CDR2 SASEGT. The CDR3 contains 15 residues. With V trimmed by 3 bases and J by 4 bases, 4 bases remained unmatched. Here the CDR3 DNA reads TGTGCCAGCAGTGACCTAGCGGGAGGGCGATACGAGCAGTACTTC. Translated: CASSDLAGGRYEQYF.

The chain employs TRBV7-2 and TRBJ2-7; 13 nucleotides match TRBD2. With V trimmed by 4 bases and J by 8 bases, 8 bases remained unmatched. CDR3 length: 15 residues. Germline lookup yields CDR1 SGHTA and CDR2 FQGNSA. CDR3: CASSSQGLAGLKQYF. The CDR3 DNA follows: TGTGCCAGCAGCTCCCAGGGACTAGCGGGACTTAAGCAGTACTTC.

This clone was counted only a few times. CDR3 nucleotide sequence: TGTGCCAGCAGCTTCGGGGGAGTAGGGCTCTCTGGGGCCAACGTCCTGACTTTC. Amino acids: CASSFGGVGLSGANVLTF. This sequence joins TRBV5-5 and TRBJ2-6; D might be TRBD2 (6 bases). The CDR3 loop spans 18 amino acids. CDR1 and CDR2 (germline): SGHKS, YYEKEE (reference sequence). V was shortened by 2 bases and J by 0 bases, with 15 bases between the two germline ends.

This chain uses TRBV18 with TRBJ1-1; TRBD1 agrees at 8 bases. CDR1 and CDR2 (germline): KGHSH, LQKENI. Losses at the gene ends were 4 bases for V and 1 base for J; bases not matched to a gene: 2. This CDR3 contains 14 residues. The CDR3, as DNA: TGTGCCAGCTCACGGACAGGGTCGAACACTGAAGCTTTCTTT. Residues: CASSRTGSNTEAFF.

The chain has TRBV19 and TRBJ1-2; D ambiguous. This CDR3 is built from 14 residues. Germline-derived CDR1 and CDR2 are LNHDA and SQIVND (reference sequence). The ends were cut back, 10 bases at V and 4 bases at J, with 19 bases in the middle. In DNA form, the CDR3 reads TGTGCCATTGCTCCCCTAGCCCTACGCTATGGCTACACCTTC. Translation: CAIAPLALRYGYTF.